This entry concerns a single T cell receptor (beta chain). Its antigen is unidentified. TCRdb re-derived calls from the RACE reads in MiXCR, one entry per CDR3 protein. The sample has roughly 180,000 distinct CDR3 sequences; roughly 15% are singletons. This entry comes from a study of human T cells and chemical hapten exposure. As for the study in general: Patients, predominantly female, presented with alopecia areata, totalis or universalis. General study results and limits: With DPC sensitization, TCRs exceeding 1 in 1000 frequency showed no change.

Time point specified: patch test 1, 2 weeks after DPC sensitization. The treatment here: therapeutic diphenylcyclopropenone sensitization with weekly scalp DPC. Patch tests were applied only after blood draws. Germline CDR1 is SGHTA and CDR2 is FQGNSA. Trimming cost V 5 bases and J 7 bases; bases outside gene matches: 13. This CDR3 contains 18 residues. This sequence originates from a woman aged 25 to 45 with alopecia areata. Some clones in this sample may be carry-over from other donors' samples. Source: whole blood, taken in connection with sensitization to the hapten diphenylcyclopropenone (DPC). This sequence joins TRBV7-2 and TRBJ1-6, with TRBD1 identical over 11 bases. The CDR3 sequence is CASSRYFLGTGGNSPLHF. CDR3 nucleotide sequence: TGTGCCAGCAGCCGCTACTTCTTAGGGACAGGGGGAAATTCACCCCTCCACTTT.